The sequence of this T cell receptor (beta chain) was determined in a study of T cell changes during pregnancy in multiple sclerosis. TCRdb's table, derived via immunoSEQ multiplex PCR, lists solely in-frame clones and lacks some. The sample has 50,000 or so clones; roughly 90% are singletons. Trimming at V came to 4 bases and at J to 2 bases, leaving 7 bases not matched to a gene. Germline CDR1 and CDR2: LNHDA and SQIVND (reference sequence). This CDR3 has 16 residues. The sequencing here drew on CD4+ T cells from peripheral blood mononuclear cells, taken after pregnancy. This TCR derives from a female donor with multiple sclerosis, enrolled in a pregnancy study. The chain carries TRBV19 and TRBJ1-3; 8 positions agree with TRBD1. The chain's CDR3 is CASSNRGSSPGNTIYF. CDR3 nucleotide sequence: TGTGCCAGTAGTAACAGGGGGTCTTCGCCTGGAAACACCATATATTTT.